The rows below give T cell receptor beta chains drawn from one sample of a study of beta chain features in type 1 diabetes. TCRdb's table, derived via immunoSEQ multiplex PCR, lists solely in-frame clones and lacks some. The table has about 360,000 clones, around an eighth seen once; the top ten hold 0.017%. Sequenced sample: naive CD4+ T cells from blood. Receptors originate from a man aged 18 to 29 in good health. Each CDR3 is given with its conserved first and last residue. Size values are once, few and many counts, or a class for expanded clones, and some rows have none.

clone size: NA
V gene: TRBV11-2
J gene: TRBJ2-7
CDR3 protein: CASSLDPSGVFYEQYF

clone size: few
V gene: TRBV19
J gene: TRBJ1-1
CDR3 protein: CASTPRTGGNTEAFF

clone size: NA
V gene: TRBV19
J gene: TRBJ1-5
CDR3 protein: CASTVDRYQPQHF

clone size: NA
V gene: TRBV18
J gene: TRBJ2-7
CDR3 protein: CASSPGRTVYEQYF

clone size: many
V gene: TRBV23-1
J gene: TRBJ1-2
CDR3 protein: CASSQSGQPGYTF

clone size: NA
V gene: TRBV18
J gene: TRBJ2-7
CDR3 protein: CASRGGSYEQYF

clone size: NA
V gene: TRBV25-1
J gene: TRBJ1-2
CDR3 protein: CASSESGQGIGGYTF

clone size: few
V gene: TRBV25-1
J gene: TRBJ1-2
CDR3 protein: CASSPPGTGGYGYTF

clone size: NA
V gene: TRBV7-2
J gene: TRBJ2-7
CDR3 protein: CASSPRGGVYEQYF

clone size: NA
V gene: TRBV6-5
J gene: TRBJ2-1
CDR3 protein: CASRSISGQGHEQFF

clone size: NA
V gene: TRBV10-3
J gene: TRBJ2-7
CDR3 protein: CAISGGQMSSYEQYF

clone size: NA
V gene: TRBV5-1
J gene: TRBJ2-1
CDR3 protein: CASSPTPDRGRSNEQFF

clone size: NA
V gene: TRBV29-1
J gene: TRBJ2-7
CDR3 protein: CSVVGLAGGGPYEQYF

clone size: NA
V gene: TRBV27
J gene: TRBJ1-5
CDR3 protein: CASSPGGGRERRQPQHF

clone size: few
V gene: TRBV5-6
J gene: TRBJ2-5
CDR3 protein: CASSPGLARKETQYF

clone size: few
V gene: TRBV30
J gene: TRBJ2-1
CDR3 protein: CAWSVLWEQFF

clone size: few
V gene: TRBV7-2
J gene: TRBJ2-7
CDR3 protein: CASSFQRGASGEQYF

clone size: few
V gene: TRBV29-1
J gene: TRBJ2-3
CDR3 protein: CSTFGQTTDTQYF

clone size: few
V gene: TRBV6-1
J gene: TRBJ2-3
CDR3 protein: CASSEAAPRRDTQYF

clone size: NA
V gene: TRBV30
J gene: TRBJ1-5
CDR3 protein: CAWSAGSNQPQHF

clone size: NA
V gene: TRBV6-6
J gene: TRBJ2-5
CDR3 protein: CASSYGAGAGTQYF

clone size: NA
V gene: TRBV9
J gene: TRBJ2-3
CDR3 protein: CASSALAGLSTDTQYF

clone size: NA
V gene: TRBV30
J gene: TRBJ1-6
CDR3 protein: CAWSVQQGGNSPLHF

clone size: few
V gene: TRBV5-4
J gene: TRBJ2-1
CDR3 protein: CASSFGGRSYNEQFF

clone size: NA
V gene: TRBV27
J gene: TRBJ2-5
CDR3 protein: CASWGMGGATQYF

clone size: NA
V gene: TRBV25-1
J gene: TRBJ2-3
CDR3 protein: CASTRSDTQYF

clone size: NA
V gene: TRBV6-5
J gene: TRBJ1-1
CDR3 protein: CASSYSMSGVNTEAFF

clone size: NA
V gene: TRBV4-2
J gene: TRBJ1-2
CDR3 protein: CASSPPGYYGYTF

clone size: NA
V gene: TRBV19
J gene: TRBJ2-7
CDR3 protein: CASSAQLTGAYEQYF

clone size: few
V gene: TRBV30
J gene: TRBJ2-7
CDR3 protein: CAWSPRTLYEQYF

clone size: NA
V gene: TRBV5-1
J gene: TRBJ2-1
CDR3 protein: CASTSGGLSGNEQFF

clone size: NA
V gene: TRBV19
J gene: TRBJ1-2
CDR3 protein: CASSIVYGYTF

clone size: NA
V gene: TRBV30
J gene: TRBJ1-5
CDR3 protein: CAWSTGSNQPQHF

clone size: NA
V gene: TRBV28
J gene: TRBJ1-5
CDR3 protein: CASSPPRRDQPQHF

clone size: NA
V gene: TRBV7-2
J gene: TRBJ2-7
CDR3 protein: CASSHRLASSYEQYF

clone size: NA
V gene: TRBV6-6
J gene: TRBJ2-7
CDR3 protein: CASSYQTSGRYEQYF

clone size: few
V gene: TRBV30
J gene: TRBJ1-1
CDR3 protein: CAWSPTRTEAFF

clone size: NA
V gene: TRBV7-3
J gene: TRBJ2-3
CDR3 protein: CASSRDRALTDTQYF

clone size: NA
V gene: TRBV19
J gene: TRBJ1-3
CDR3 protein: CASSMPGDGNTIYF

clone size: few
V gene: TRBV7-9
J gene: TRBJ2-2
CDR3 protein: CASSFWGLGGELFF

clone size: few
V gene: TRBV7-8
J gene: TRBJ2-1
CDR3 protein: CASFGLALSNEQFF

clone size: NA
V gene: TRBV11-3
J gene: TRBJ2-5
CDR3 protein: CASSLGSSGSDETQYF